This TCR beta chain was sequenced in a study of blood T cell repertoires in COVID-19. Across the whole study: From the United States, Italy and Spain came samples of acute and convalescent COVID-19. Nucleic acid was either cDNA or gDNA, and it came from T cells, B-cell-depleted T cells, or PBMCs.

Profiling relied on immunoSEQ multiplex PCR, and the TCRdb table lists in-frame clones only, not all of them. Found here are about 230,000 clones, 89% of them singletons; the top ten hold 3.5% to 4%. The CDR3 sequence is 15 residues long. Germline V gene data show CDR1 as SSHAT and CDR2 as FNYEAQ (reference sequence). V lost 8 bases and J lost 2, with 18 bases in between. Residents of about two dozen US areas, aged about 18 to 100 years, made up the participants. Sequenced: PBMCs or T cells enriched from blood (not recorded which). This chain connects TRBV7-7 to TRBJ2-5; D possibly corresponds to TRBD1 (6 bases). This receptor was obtained from a woman younger than 45 with acute COVID-19. This CDR3 reads CASQITGILQETQYF. The CDR3 bases are TGTGCCAGCCAGATCACAGGGATCCTACAAGAGACCCAGTACTTC.